This T cell receptor beta chain was identified during a study of T cells in women clearing cervical HPV infection. Generated by immunoSEQ multiplex PCR, the TCRdb table keeps only in-frame clones and is missing some. The sample totals around 31,000 clones. The sequenced sample was blood buffy coat. The source is a woman between 18 and 75 years old with a cervical HPV16 infection that either progressed to CIN3+ or cleared (not recorded which).

The CDR3 sequence is CASSLLAAYNEQFF. Incomplete CDR3 DNA: TGTGCCAGCAGCCTACTAGCGGCCTACAATGAG. The rearrangement uses TRBV2 and TRBJ2-1; TRBD2 matches 8 bases. The read terminates 3 residues before the CDR3 end, so the remaining end is supplied by the germline J gene. The CDR3 length is 14 residues. V lost 6 bases and J lost 2; bases outside the gene matches: 3. Germline V CDR1 and CDR2: SNHLY, FYNNEI.